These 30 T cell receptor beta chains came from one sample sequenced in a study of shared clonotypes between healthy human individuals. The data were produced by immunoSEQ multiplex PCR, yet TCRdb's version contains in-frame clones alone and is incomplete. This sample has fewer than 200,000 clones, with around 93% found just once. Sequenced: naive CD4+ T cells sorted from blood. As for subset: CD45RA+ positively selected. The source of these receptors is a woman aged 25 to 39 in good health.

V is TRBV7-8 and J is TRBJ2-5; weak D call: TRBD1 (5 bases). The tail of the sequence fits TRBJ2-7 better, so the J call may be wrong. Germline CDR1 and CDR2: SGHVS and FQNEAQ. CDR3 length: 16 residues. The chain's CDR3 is CASSLVPKGKAYEQYF. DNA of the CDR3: TGTGCCAGCAGCTTAGTGCCCAAGGGGAAAGCCTACGAGCAGTACTTC.

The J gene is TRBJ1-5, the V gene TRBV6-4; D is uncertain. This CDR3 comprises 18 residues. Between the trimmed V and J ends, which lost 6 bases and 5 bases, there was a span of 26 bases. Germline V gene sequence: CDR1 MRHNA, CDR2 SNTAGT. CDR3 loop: CASRAGVDHIESYQPQHF. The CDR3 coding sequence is TGTGCCAGCAGAGCCGGGGTAGACCATATAGAGTCCTATCAGCCCCAGCATTTT.

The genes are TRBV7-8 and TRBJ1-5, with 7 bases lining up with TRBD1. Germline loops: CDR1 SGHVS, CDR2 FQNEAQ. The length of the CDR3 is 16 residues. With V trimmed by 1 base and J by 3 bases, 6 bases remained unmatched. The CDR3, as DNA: TGTGCCAGCAGCTTAGTTTGGGACAGTCTCAATCAGCCCCAGCATTTT. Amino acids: CASSLVWDSLNQPQHF.

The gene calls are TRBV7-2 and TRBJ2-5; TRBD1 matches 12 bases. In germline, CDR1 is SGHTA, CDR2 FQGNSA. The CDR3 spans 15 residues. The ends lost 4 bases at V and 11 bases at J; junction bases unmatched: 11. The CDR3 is CASSSRDRGQREQYF. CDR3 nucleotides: TGTGCCAGCAGCTCTAGGGACAGGGGGCAACGTGAGCAGTACTTC.

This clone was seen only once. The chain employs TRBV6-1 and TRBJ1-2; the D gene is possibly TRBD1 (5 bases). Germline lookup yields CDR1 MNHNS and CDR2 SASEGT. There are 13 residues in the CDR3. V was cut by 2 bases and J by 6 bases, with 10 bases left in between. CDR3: CASSELSGHGYTF. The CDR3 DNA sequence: TGTGCCAGCAGTGAACTGTCAGGGCATGGCTACACCTTC.

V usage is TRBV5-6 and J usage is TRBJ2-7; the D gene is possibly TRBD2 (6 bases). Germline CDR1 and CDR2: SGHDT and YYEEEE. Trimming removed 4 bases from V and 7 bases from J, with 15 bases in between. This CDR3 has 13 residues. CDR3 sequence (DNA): TGTGCCAGCAGCCCCCGGGACTTCTTGGAGCAGTACTTC. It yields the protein CASSPRDFLEQYF.

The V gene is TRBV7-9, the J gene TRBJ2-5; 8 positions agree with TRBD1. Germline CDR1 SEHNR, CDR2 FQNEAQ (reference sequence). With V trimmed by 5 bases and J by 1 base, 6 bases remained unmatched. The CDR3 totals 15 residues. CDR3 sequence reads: CASSGPGQAQETQYF. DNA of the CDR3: TGTGCCAGCAGCGGACCGGGACAGGCCCAAGAGACCCAGTACTTC.

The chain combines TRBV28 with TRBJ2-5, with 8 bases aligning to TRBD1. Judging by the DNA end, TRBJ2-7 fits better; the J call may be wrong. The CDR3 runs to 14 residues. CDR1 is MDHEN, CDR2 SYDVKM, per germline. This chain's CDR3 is CASSLPGTGYEQYF. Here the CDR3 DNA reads TGTGCCAGCAGTCTCCCCGGGACAGGCTACGAGCAGTACTTC.

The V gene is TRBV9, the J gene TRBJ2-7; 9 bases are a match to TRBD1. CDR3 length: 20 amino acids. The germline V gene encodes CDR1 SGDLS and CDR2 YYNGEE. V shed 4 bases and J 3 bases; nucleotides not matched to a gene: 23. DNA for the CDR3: TGTGCCAGCAGCACCCCTAAGGCCGGGACAGGGATTGGGGGACTCTACGAGCAGTACTTC. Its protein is CASSTPKAGTGIGGLYEQYF.

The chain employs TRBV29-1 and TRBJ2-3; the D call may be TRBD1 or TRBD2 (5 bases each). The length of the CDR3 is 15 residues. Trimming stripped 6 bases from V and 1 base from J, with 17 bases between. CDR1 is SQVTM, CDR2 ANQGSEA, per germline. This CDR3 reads CSVWGSPRGTDTQYF. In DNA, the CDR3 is TGCAGCGTATGGGGGAGCCCGCGCGGCACAGATACGCAGTATTTT.

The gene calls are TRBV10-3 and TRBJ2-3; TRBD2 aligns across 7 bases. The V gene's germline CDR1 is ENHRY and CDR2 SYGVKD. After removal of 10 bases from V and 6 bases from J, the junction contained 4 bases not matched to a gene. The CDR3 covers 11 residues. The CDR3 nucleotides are TGTGCCACCGGGACTACGGATACGCAGTATTTT. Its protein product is CATGTTDTQYF.

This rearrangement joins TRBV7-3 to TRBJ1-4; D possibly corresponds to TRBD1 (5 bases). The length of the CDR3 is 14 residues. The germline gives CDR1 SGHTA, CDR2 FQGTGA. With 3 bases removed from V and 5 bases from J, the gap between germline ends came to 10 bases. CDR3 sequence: CASSLGRENEKLFF. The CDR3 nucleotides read TGTGCCAGCAGCTTGGGACGGGAAAATGAAAAACTGTTTTTT.

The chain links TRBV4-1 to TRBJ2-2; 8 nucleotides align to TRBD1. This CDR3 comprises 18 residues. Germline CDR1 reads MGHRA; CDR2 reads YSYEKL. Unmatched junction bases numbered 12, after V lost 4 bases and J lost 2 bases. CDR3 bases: TGCGCCAGCAGCCGGACAGGGCCGACTAGGGCTAACACCGGGGAGCTGTTTTTT. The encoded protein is CASSRTGPTRANTGELFF.

The chain's CDR3 is CASITTTASSYEQYF. DNA of the CDR3: TGTGCCAGCATCACCACCACAGCGAGCTCCTACGAGCAGTACTTC. The V call is TRBV7-2, the J call TRBJ2-5; D is unresolved. The J call may be in error: the DNA end matches TRBJ2-7 better. Germline V gives CDR1 SGHTA, CDR2 FQGNSA. This CDR3 comprises 15 residues.

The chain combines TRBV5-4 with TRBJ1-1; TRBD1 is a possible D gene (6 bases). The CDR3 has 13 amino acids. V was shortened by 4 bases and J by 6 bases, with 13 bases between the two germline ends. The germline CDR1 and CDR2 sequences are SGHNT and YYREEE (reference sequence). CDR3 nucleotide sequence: TGTGCCAGCAGCACAGGGTTAAATCCTGAAGCTTTCTTT. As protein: CASSTGLNPEAFF.

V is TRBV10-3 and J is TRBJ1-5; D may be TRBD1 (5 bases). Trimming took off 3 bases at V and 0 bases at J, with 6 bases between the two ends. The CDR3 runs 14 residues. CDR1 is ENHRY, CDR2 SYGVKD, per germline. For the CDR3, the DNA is TGTGCCATCAGTGATCAGGGTAGCAATCAGCCCCAGCATTTT. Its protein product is CAISDQGSNQPQHF.

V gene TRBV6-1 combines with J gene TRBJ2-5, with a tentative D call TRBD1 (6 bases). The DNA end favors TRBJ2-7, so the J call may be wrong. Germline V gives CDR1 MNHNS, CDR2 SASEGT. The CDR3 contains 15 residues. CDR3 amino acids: CASSVGTPQPYEQYF. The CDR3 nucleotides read TGTGCCAGCAGTGTAGGGACACCGCAACCCTACGAGCAGTACTTC.

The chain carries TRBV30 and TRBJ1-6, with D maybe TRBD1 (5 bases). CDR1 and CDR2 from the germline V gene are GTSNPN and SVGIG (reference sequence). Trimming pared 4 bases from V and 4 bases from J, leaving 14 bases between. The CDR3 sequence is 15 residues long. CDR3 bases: TGTGCCTGGATCCCAGGGAATAGTTATAATTCACCCCTCCACTTT. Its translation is CAWIPGNSYNSPLHF. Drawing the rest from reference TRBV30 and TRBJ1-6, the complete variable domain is SQTIHQWPATLVQPVGSPLSLECTVEGTSNPNLYWYRQAAGRGLQLLFYSVGIGQISSEVPQNLSASRPQDRQFILSSKKLLLSDSGFYLCAWIPGNSYNSPLHFGNGTRLTVT.

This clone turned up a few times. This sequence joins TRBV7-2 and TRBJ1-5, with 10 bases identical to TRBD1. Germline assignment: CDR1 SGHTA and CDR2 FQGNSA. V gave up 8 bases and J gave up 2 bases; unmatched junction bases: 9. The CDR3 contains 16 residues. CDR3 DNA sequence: TGTGCCAGCGGGACCGGGACAGGGGAACGCAATCAGCCCCAGCATTTT. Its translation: CASGTGTGERNQPQHF.

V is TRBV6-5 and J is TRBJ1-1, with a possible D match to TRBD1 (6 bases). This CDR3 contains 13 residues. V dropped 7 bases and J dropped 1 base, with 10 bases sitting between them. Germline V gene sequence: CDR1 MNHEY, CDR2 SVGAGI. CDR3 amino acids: CASTRGANTEAFF. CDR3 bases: TGTGCCAGCACTAGGGGGGCGAACACTGAAGCTTTCTTT.

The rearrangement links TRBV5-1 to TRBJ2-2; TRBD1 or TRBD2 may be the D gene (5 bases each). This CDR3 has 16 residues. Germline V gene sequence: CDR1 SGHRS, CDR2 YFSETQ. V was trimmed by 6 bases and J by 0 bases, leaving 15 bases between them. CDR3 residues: CASKQLGTPNTGELFF. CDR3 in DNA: TGCGCCAGCAAGCAACTCGGGACCCCGAACACCGGGGAGCTGTTTTTT.

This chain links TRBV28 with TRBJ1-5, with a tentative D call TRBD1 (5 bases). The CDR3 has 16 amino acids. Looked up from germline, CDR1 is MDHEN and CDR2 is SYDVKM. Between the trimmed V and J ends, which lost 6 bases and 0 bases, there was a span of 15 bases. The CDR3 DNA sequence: TGTGCCAGCAGGTCCTATTCGACAGTTAGCAATCAGCCCCAGCATTTT. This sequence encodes CASRSYSTVSNQPQHF. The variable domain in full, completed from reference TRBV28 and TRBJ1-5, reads DVKVTQSSRYLVKRTGEKVFLECVQDMDHENMFWYRQDPGLGLRLIYFSYDVKMKEKGDIPEGYSVSREKKERFSLILESASTNQTSMYLCASRSYSTVSNQPQHFGDGTRLSIL.

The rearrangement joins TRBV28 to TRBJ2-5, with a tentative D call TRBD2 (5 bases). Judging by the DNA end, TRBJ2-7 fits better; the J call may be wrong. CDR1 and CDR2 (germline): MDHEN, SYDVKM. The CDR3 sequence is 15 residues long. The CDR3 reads CASRSGMYTVYEQYF. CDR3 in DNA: TGTGCCAGCAGATCGGGGATGTACACGGTCTACGAGCAGTACTTC.

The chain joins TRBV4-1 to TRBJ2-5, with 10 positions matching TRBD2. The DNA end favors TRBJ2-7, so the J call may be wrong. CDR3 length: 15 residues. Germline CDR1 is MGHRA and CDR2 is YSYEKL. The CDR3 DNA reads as TGCGCCAGCAGCCAAGGACTAGCGGGCGGCTACGAGCAGTACTTC. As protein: CASSQGLAGGYEQYF.

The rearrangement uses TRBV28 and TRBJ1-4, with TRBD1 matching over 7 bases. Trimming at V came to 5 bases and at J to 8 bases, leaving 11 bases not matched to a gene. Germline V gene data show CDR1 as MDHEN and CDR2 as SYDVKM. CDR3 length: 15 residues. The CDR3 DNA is TGTGCCAGCAGTATTACCGGGACAGTTAAGGAAAAACTGTTTTTT. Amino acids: CASSITGTVKEKLFF. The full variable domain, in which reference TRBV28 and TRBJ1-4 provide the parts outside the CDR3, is DVKVTQSSRYLVKRTGEKVFLECVQDMDHENMFWYRQDPGLGLRLIYFSYDVKMKEKGDIPEGYSVSREKKERFSLILESASTNQTSMYLCASSITGTVKEKLFFGSGTQLSVL.

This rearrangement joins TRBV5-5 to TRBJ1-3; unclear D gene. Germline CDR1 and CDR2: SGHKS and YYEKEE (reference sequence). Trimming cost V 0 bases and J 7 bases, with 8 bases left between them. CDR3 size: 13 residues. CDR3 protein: CASSLGLRNTIYF. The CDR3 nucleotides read TGTGCCAGCAGCTTGGGGTTACGGAACACCATATATTTT.

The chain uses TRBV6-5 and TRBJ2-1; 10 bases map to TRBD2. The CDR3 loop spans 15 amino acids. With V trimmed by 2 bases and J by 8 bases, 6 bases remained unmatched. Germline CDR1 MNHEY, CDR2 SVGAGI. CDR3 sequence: CASSYSRLAGDEQFF. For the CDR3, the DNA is TGTGCCAGCAGTTACAGTCGTCTAGCGGGAGATGAGCAGTTCTTC.

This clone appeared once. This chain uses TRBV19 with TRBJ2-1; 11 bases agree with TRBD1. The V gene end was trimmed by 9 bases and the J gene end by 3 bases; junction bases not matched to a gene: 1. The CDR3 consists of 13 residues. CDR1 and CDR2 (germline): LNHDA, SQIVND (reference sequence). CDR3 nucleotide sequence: TGTGCCAGCGGGACAGGGGGCTACAATGAGCAGTTCTTC. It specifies CASGTGGYNEQFF.

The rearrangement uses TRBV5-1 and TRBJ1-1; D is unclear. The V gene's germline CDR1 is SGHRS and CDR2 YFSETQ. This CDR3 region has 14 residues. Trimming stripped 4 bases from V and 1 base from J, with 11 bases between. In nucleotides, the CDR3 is TGCGCCAGCAGCACCAACAAGGGGAACACTGAAGCTTTCTTT. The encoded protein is CASSTNKGNTEAFF. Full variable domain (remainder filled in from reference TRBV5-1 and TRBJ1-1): KAGVTQTPRYLIKTRGQQVTLSCSPISGHRSVSWYQQTPGQGLQFLFEYFSETQRNKGNFPGRFSGRQFSNSRSEMNVSTLELGDSALYLCASSTNKGNTEAFFGQGTRLTVV.

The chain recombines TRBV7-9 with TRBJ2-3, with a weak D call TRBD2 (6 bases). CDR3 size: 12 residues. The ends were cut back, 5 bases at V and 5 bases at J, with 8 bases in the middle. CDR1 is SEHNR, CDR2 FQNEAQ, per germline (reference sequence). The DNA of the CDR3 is TGTGCCAGCAGCCGGGGAGGAGATACGCAGTATTTT. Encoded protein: CASSRGGDTQYF.